Listed below are T cell receptor beta chains from one sample, sequenced in a study of tumor-infiltrating lymphocytes in localized non-small cell lung cancer. TCRdb keeps only in-frame clones here, not all; method: immunoSEQ multiplex PCR. The repertoire has roughly 7,400 clones, 74% of them found once; the top ten carry 6.5% to 9.5%. Material for sequencing was uninvolved lung tissue not adjacent to the tumor. These receptor sequences come from a human donor with non-small cell lung cancer. Both conserved end residues are part of each CDR3. The D gene is left open where the match is weak. Clone size is shown for a subset of rows, as once, few, many or a class of expanded clone.

TGTGCCAGCAGCCCGGGGGGGAACACTGAAGCTTTCTTT	CASSPGGNTEAFF	TRBJ1-1	-	-	TRBV6-6
TGCGCCAGCAGCTCGACTACAGAGAACACTGAAGCTTTCTTT	CASSSTTENTEAFF	TRBJ1-1	-	-	TRBV5-1
TGCGCCAGCAGCGCCCCCGTCATGAACACTGAAGCTTTCTTT	CASSAPVMNTEAFF	TRBJ1-1	-	-	TRBV4-1
TGTGCCAGCAGCTTTGGCACAGATACGCAGTATTTT	CASSFGTDTQYF	TRBJ2-3	-	-	TRBV5-5
TGCGCCAGCAGCCTTGACAGGGGCACAGATACGCAGTATTTT	CASSLDRGTDTQYF	TRBJ2-3	-	TRBD1	TRBV10-2
TGTGCCAGCAGACCCGGTGGAGCGAACACTGAAGCTTTCTTT	CASRPGGANTEAFF	TRBJ1-1	-	-	TRBV27
TGTGCCAGCAGCATTAACCACGAGCAGTACTTC	CASSINHEQYF	TRBJ2-7	-	-	TRBV11-3
TGTGCCAGTAGTATCGGACAGTTCACAGATACGCAGTATTTT	CASSIGQFTDTQYF	TRBJ2-3	-	-	TRBV19
TGTGCCAGCAGTGTGGGGACAGGGAACTATGGCTACACCTTC	CASSVGTGNYGYTF	TRBJ1-2	-	TRBD1	TRBV6-1
TGTGCCAGCAGCTCTCCACCATTGATGCCCAATGAGCAGTTCTTC	CASSSPPLMPNEQFF	TRBJ2-1	-	-	TRBV7-7
TGTGCCATTCGGGGGGGCGCCTCTGGAAACACCATATATTTT	CAIRGGASGNTIYF	TRBJ1-3	-	-	TRBV10-3
TGTGCCATCAGTGAGGATAGGCTGAGCGAAGCTTTCTTT	CAISEDRLSEAFF	TRBJ1-1	-	-	TRBV6-5
TGTGCCTGGAGTGTACCAGTTAACTATGGCTACACCTTC	CAWSVPVNYGYTF	TRBJ1-2	once	-	TRBV30
TGTGCCAGCAGTACCGGGACTAGATCCTACAATGAGCAGTTCTTC	CASSTGTRSYNEQFF	TRBJ2-1	-	TRBD2	TRBV7-2
TGTGCCAGCAGTTACCCAGACAGGTCCTACGAGCAGTACTTC	CASSYPDRSYEQYF	TRBJ2-7	-	-	TRBV6-5
TGTGCCAGCAGTCTCGACGGGACTCACTACAATGAGCAGTTCTTC	CASSLDGTHYNEQFF	TRBJ2-1	-	-	TRBV27
TGTGCTAGTGGTTCGACCGGGACTAGCGGGAGCCGCTACGAGCAGTACTTC	CASGSTGTSGSRYEQYF	TRBJ2-7	-	TRBD2	TRBV12-5
TGTGCCAGTAGTATAACGGCTAGCGGAACCTACAATGAGCAGTTCTTC	CASSITASGTYNEQFF	TRBJ2-1	-	TRBD2	TRBV19
TGTGCCAGCTCACCCTTTCAGGGAAGTCGGGACACTGAAGCTTTCTTT	CASSPFQGSRDTEAFF	TRBJ1-1	few	-	TRBV18
TGTGCCAGCAGCTCCGGACTAGCGGGAGGACTCTCCTACAATGAGCAGTTCTTC	CASSSGLAGGLSYNEQFF	TRBJ2-1	-	TRBD2	TRBV7-2
TGTGCCAGCAGTTTCGCAGGGGAGAAACTATGGTATGGCTACACCTTC	CASSFAGEKLWYGYTF	TRBJ1-2	-	-	TRBV6-5
TGCGCCAGCAGCTCCCAAACAGGGAACACCGGGGAGCTGTTTTTT	CASSSQTGNTGELFF	TRBJ2-2	once	-	TRBV5-1
TGTGCCAGTAGTATTGTGACAGGGAACGAGCAGTACTTC	CASSIVTGNEQYF	TRBJ2-7	-	TRBD1	TRBV19